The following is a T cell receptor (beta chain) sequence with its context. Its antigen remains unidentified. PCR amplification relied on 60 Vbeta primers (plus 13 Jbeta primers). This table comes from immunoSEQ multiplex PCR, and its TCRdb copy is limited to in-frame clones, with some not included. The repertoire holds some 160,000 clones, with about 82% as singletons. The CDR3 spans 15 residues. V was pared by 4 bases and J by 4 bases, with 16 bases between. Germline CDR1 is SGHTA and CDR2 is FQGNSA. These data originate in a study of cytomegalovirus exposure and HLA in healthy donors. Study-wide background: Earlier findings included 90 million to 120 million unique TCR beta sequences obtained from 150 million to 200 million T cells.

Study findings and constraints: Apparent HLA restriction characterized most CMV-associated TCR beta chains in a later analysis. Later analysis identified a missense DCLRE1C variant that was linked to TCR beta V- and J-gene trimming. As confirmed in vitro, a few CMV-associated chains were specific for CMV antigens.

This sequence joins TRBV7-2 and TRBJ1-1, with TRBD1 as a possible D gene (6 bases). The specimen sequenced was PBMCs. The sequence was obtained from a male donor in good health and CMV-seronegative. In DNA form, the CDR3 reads TGTGCCAGCAGCTCCTTAGACAGGCGTGTCACTGAAGCTTTCTTT. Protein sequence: CASSSLDRRVTEAFF. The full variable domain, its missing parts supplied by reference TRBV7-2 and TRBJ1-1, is GAGVSQSPSNKVTEKGKDVELRCDPISGHTALYWYRQSLGQGLEFLIYFQGNSAPDKSGLPSDRFSAERTGGSVSTLTIQRTQQEDSAVYLCASSSLDRRVTEAFFGQGTRLTVV.